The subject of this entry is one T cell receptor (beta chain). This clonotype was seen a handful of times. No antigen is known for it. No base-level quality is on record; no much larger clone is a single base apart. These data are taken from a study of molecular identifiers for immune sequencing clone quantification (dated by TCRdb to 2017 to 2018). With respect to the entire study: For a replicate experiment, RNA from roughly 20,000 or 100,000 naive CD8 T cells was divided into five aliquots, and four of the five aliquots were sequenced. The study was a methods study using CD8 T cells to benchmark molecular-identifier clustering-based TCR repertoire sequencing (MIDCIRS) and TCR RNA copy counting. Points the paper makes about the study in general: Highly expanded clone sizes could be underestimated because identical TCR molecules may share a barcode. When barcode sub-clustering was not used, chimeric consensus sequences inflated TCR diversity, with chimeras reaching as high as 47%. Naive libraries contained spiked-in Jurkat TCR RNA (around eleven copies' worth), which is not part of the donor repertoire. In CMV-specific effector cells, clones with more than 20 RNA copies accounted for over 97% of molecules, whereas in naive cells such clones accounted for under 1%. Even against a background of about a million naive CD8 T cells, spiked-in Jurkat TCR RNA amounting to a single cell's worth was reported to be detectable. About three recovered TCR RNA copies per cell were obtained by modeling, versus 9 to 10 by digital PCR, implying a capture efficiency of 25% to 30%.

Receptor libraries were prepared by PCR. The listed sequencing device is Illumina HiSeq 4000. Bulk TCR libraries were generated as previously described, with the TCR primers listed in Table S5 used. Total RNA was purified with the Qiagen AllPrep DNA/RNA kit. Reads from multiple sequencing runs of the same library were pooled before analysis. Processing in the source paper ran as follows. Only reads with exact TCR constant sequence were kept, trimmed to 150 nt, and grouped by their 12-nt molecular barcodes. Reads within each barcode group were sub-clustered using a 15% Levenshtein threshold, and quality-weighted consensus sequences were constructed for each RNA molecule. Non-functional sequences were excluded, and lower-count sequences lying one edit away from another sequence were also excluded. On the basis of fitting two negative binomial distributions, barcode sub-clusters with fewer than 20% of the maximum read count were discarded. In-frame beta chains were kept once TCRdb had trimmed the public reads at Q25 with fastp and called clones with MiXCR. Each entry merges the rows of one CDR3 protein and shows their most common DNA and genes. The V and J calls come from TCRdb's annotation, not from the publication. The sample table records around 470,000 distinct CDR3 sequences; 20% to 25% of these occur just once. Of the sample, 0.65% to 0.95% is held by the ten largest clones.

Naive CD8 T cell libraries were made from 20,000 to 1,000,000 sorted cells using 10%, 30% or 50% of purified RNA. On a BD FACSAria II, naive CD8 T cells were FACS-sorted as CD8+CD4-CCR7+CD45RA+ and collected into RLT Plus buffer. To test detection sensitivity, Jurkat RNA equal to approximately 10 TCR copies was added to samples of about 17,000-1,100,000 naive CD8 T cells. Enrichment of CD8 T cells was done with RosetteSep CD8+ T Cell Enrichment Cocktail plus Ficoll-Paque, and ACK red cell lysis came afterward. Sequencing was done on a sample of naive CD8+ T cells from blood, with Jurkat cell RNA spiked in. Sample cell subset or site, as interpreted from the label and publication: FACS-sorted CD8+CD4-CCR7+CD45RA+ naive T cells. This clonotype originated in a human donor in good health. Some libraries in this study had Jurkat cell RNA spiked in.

CDR3 protein: CASSDGYDTDTQYF. In nucleotide form, the sequence is TGTGCCAGCAGCGACGGATATGACACAGATACGCAGTATTTT. Recombination connected TRBV9 to TRBJ2-3, with the D gene uncertain. For CDR1 and CDR2, the germline V gene lists SGDLS and YYNGEE. V and J lose 3 bases and 2 bases, and a span of 10 bases separates them. The CDR3, cysteine through phenylalanine, is 14 amino acids long. The CDR3 DNA has 42 bases and is translated from base 1. The full variable domain, with segments outside the CDR3 supplied by the reference TRBV9 and TRBJ2-3 proteins, appears as DSGVTQTPKHLITATGQRVTLRCSPRSGDLSVYWYQQSLDQGLQFLIQYYNGEERAKGNILERFSAQQFPDLHSELNLSSLELGDSALYFCASSDGYDTDTQYFGPGTRLTVL.